Included here is one T cell receptor (beta chain) sequence, with context. Its specificity is not known. The sample is drawn from a study of blood T cells in healthy people across ages. Looking at the study overall: Capturing about one barcoded beta molecule per two T cells was achieved by template switching.

Healthy Caucasian individuals from Russia aged roughly 6 to 90 were enrolled as donors. CDR1 is MGHRA and CDR2 is YSYEKL in the germline V gene. The CDR3 contains 16 residues. V was clipped by 1 base and J by 1 base, with 13 bases between them. Study-level points and caveats: Across the age range, TCR beta diversity per million T cells fell in a roughly linear way.

Then a second PCR, running roughly 7 to 11 cycles, was carried out with a sample-barcoded 5' primer and a J-beta primer mix. Each cDNA molecule, via a template-switch adaptor with 12 random nucleotides, was tagged. In TCRdb, the 5' RACE reads were re-called with MiXCR into one record per CDR3 protein. The table lists approximately 900,000 distinct CDR3 sequences, roughly 43% of them singletons, with 13% in the top ten. Input material: blood. The chain links TRBV4-1 to TRBJ1-2; a weak D match, TRBD1 (5 bases). This receptor was identified in a man aged 30 to 45 in good health. The CDR3 sequence: CASSQGGAQRNYGYTF. The DNA of the CDR3 is TGCGCCAGCAGCCAAGGAGGGGCCCAGCGTAACTATGGCTACACCTTC.